This T cell receptor (beta chain) comes out of a study of OX40 agonist ivuxolimab in advanced cancers. Regarding this clone: No antigen is known for it.

Assay: immunoSEQ multiplex PCR; the TCRdb copy retains only in-frame clones and omits some. Among about 98,000 clones listed, about 83% were seen once. Study-level points and caveats: Partly responding patients at 0.1-3.0 mg/kg showed some of the smallest clonal expansion.

The material sequenced was CD4+ or CD8+ T cells sorted from blood, taken in a trial of the OX40 agonist ivuxolimab. This TCR was sampled from an adult with an advanced solid tumor such as melanoma, head and neck, liver or kidney cancer.

The CDR3 reads CASSQDTTLTDTQYF. The CDR3 bases are TGTGCCAGCAGTCAAGACACCACTTTGACAGATACGCAGTATTTT. The V gene is TRBV6-1, the J gene TRBJ2-3; D is undetermined. V was trimmed by 5 bases and J by 3 bases, leaving 15 bases between them. Germline V gene data show CDR1 as MNHNS and CDR2 as SASEGT. The CDR3 totals 15 residues.